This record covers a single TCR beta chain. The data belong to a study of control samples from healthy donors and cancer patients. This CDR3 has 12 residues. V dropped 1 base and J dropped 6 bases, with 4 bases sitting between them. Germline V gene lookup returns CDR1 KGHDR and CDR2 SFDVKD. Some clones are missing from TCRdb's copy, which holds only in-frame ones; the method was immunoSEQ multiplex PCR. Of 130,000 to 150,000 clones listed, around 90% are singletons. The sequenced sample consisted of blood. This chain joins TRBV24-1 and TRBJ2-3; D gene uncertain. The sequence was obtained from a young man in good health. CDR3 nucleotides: TGTGCCACCAGTGATTTACGGGATACGCAGTATTTT. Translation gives CATSDLRDTQYF.